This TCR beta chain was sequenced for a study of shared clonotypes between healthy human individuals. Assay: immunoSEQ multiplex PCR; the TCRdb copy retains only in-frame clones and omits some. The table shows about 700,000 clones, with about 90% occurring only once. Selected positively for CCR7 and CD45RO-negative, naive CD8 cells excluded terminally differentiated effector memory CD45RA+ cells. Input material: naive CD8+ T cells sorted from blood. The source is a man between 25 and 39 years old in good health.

CDR3 sequence (DNA): TGTGCCAGCAGCTGGGTGGCCGGGGAGCTGTTTTTT. Translation: CASSWVAGELFF. The rearrangement links TRBV7-6 to TRBJ2-2; no reliable D call. The length of the CDR3 is 12 residues. Germline CDR1 SGHVS, CDR2 FNYEAQ. V was shortened by 4 bases and J by 6 bases, with 6 bases between the two germline ends.